The 8 T cell receptor beta chains below were found in one sample sequenced in a study of blood T cell repertoires in COVID-19. Method: immunoSEQ multiplex PCR; TCRdb's copy keeps in-frame clones and lacks some. The sample includes 350,000 to 400,000 clones, more than 80% of them seen just once. The material sequenced was peripheral blood. Receptors originate from a woman between 25 and 40 years old with COVID-19, enrolled during active disease.

A word on this clone: One end of the junction varies from germline; a read error may be responsible. V gene TRBV12-3 or TRBV12-4 combines with J gene TRBJ2-1; a possible D gene is TRBD1 (6 bases). The CDR3 spans 13 residues. The CDR3 loop reads CASDPGHKGEFVF. CDR3 in DNA: TGTGCCAGCGACCCGGGACATAAGGGGGAGTTTGTCTTC.

The chain recombines TRBV28 with TRBJ2-5; 7 nucleotides line up with TRBD1. Germline CDR1 reads MDHEN; CDR2 reads SYDVKM. V lost 5 bases and J lost 1; bases outside the gene matches: 10. The CDR3 covers 16 residues. Here the CDR3 DNA reads TGTGCCAGCAGTCTCCAGTCCGGGACAGTCCAAGAGACCCAGTACTTC. Amino acid sequence: CASSLQSGTVQETQYF.

The chain has TRBV28 and TRBJ1-6, with 10 bases identical to TRBD1. The V and J ends lost 8 bases and 7 bases, in that order; junction bases with no gene match: 8. Germline CDR1 MDHEN, CDR2 SYDVKM. The CDR3 consists of 15 residues. CDR3 DNA sequence: TGTGCCAGCGAGGGGACAGGGGTTTTCAATTCACCCCTCCACTTT. This encodes CASEGTGVFNSPLHF.

This clone was seen more than once but under ten times. The chain has TRBV9 and TRBJ2-7, with 7 bases aligning to TRBD2. The CDR3 is made up of 15 amino acids. The trim removed 0 bases at V and 5 bases at J, leaving 8 bases unmatched. Per the germline V gene, CDR1 is SGDLS and CDR2 is YYNGEE. The CDR3 spells CASSVDVGGRDEQYF. CDR3 DNA: TGTGCCAGCAGCGTAGACGTGGGAGGGCGGGACGAGCAGTACTTC.

The chain recombines TRBV20-1 with TRBJ2-3; D gene ambiguous. The CDR3 length is 13 residues. The germline CDR1 and CDR2 sequences are DFQATT and SNEGSKA (reference sequence). V was trimmed by 3 bases and J by 12 bases, leaving 19 bases between them. The chain's CDR3 is CSASDWSSVAQYF. The CDR3 bases are TGCAGTGCTAGTGACTGGAGTTCGGTAGCCCAGTATTTT.

The chain employs TRBV18 and TRBJ1-6, with D unresolved. This CDR3 comprises 16 residues. Germline V CDR1 and CDR2: KGHSH, LQKENI. Trimming removed 1 base at V and 8 bases at J, with 15 bases between. The CDR3 nucleotides are TGTGCCAGCTCACCACGCGCACTAGACGCGGATTCACCCCTCCACTTT. Translation: CASSPRALDADSPLHF.

This clone appeared a single time. This chain joins TRBV19 and TRBJ2-1; 13 nucleotides match TRBD2. CDR1 is LNHDA, CDR2 SQIVND, per germline (reference sequence). Unmatched junction bases numbered 2, after V lost 6 bases and J lost 6 bases. This CDR3 region has 14 residues. Written as DNA, the CDR3 is TGTGCCAGTAGCCGACTAGCGGGGGGCAATGAGCAGTTCTTC. Translation gives CASSRLAGGNEQFF. The variable domain in full, completed from reference TRBV19 and TRBJ2-1, reads DGGITQSPKYLFRKEGQNVTLSCEQNLNHDAMYWYRQDPGQGLRLIYYSQIVNDFQKGDIAEGYSVSREKKESFPLTVTSAQKNPTAFYLCASSRLAGGNEQFFGPGTRLTVL.

This CDR3 reads CASSLGTGGADTQYF. The CDR3 DNA reads as TGTGCCAGCAGCTTGGGGACAGGGGGGGCAGATACGCAGTATTTT. The chain uses TRBV5-6 and TRBJ2-3; 10 bases match TRBD1. The ends lost 0 bases at V and 4 bases at J; junction bases unmatched: 2. Germline V gene data show CDR1 as SGHDT and CDR2 as YYEEEE. This CDR3 spans 15 amino acids.